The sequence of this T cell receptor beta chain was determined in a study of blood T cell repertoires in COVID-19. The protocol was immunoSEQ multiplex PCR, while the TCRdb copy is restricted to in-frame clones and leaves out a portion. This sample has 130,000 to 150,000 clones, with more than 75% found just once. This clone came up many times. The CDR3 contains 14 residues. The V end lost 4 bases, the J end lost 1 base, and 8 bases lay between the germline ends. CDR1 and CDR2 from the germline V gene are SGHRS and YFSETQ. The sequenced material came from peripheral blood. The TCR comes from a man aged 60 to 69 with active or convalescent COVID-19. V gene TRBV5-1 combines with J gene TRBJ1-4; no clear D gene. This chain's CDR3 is CASSPRGTNEKLFF. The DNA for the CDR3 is TGCGCCAGCAGCCCCCGGGGAACTAATGAAAAACTGTTTTTT. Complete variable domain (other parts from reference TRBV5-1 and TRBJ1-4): KAGVTQTPRYLIKTRGQQVTLSCSPISGHRSVSWYQQTPGQGLQFLFEYFSETQRNKGNFPGRFSGRQFSNSRSEMNVSTLELGDSALYLCASSPRGTNEKLFFGSGTQLSVL.